This T cell receptor (beta chain) was sequenced for a study of HIV-infected patients and healthy controls. General study findings and limits: MAIT alpha-chain CDR3s were frequent in healthy controls, depleted in HIV+. HIV-infected patients and controls differed significantly in mean usage of eight alpha and eight beta V genes.

No cell fractionation was done, so the repertoire covers all unsorted peripheral blood T cells. This clonotype was picked up many times. The antigen is undetermined. Reverse transcription used about 510 ng RNA and constant-region primers for alpha and beta. Separate chain-specific third strand synthesis with multiplexing indices produced the alpha and beta libraries. The library had 12-nucleotide molecular identifiers formed by two random hexamers joined together. The library got P5 and P7 elements plus a second index, then an approximately 23-cycle PCR. TCRdb passed the 5' RACE reads through MiXCR, listing each CDR3 protein once. The data hold 18,000 or so distinct CDR3 sequences, with approximately 9.5% observed a single time. This CDR3 has 10 amino acids. V was shortened by 6 bases and J by 4 bases, with 4 bases between the two germline ends. CDR1 SNHLY and CDR2 FYNNEI come from the germline V gene.

V is TRBV2 and J is TRBJ2-7; no reliable D call. This receptor was identified in an adult in good health. Sequencing was carried out using blood. CDR3 bases: TGTGCCAGCAGCGGGTACGAGCAGTACTTC. This sequence encodes CASSGYEQYF.